This T cell receptor beta chain appears in the sequencing data of a study of blood T cell repertoires in COVID-19. On the study more broadly: Samples came from the United States, Italy and Spain, spanning acute and convalescent COVID-19. PBMCs, B-cell-depleted T cells, or T cells provided the cDNA or gDNA that made up the material.

The V gene's germline CDR1 is SNHLY and CDR2 FYNNEI. V shed 2 bases and J 3 bases; nucleotides not matched to a gene: 24. The CDR3 extends over 23 amino acids. Authors' methods: Counts of nucleated cells, estimated from reference gene primer amplification, were obtained. Sequencing was performed with immunoSEQ multiplex PCR; in TCRdb, only in-frame clones are kept and a portion is missing. V and J calls and clone size come straight from that table; D and trimming were deduced from the DNA. The data contain 200,000 to 300,000 clones, 85% of them singletons. This clonotype originated in a woman aged 60-75 years with active or convalescent COVID-19. The chain has TRBV2 and TRBJ2-3; 12 positions match TRBD2. Sequencing was carried out using peripheral blood. Here the CDR3 DNA reads TGTGCCAGCAGTGAACCTCGTAGCCCACCTGGCGCTAGCGGGGGGGCCAAGACAGATACGCAGTATTTT. Translating gives CASSEPRSPPGASGGAKTDTQYF.